The table lists the clone carrying this T cell receptor (beta chain) with many counts. Its antigen is not identified. Unique molecular identifiers were used to barcode this TCRbeta library. TCRdb independently ran MiXCR on the PCR reads; one entry per CDR3 protein. The sample records about 870,000 distinct CDR3 sequences, roughly 15% being singletons. V was pared by 1 base and J by 2 bases, with 5 bases of the junction left unmatched. The CDR3 is 15 amino acids. The sample is drawn from a study of T-cell reconstitution after alpha-beta-depleted transplantation in children. Study results and caveats: The origin of alpha-beta T cells about two months after transplant was reportedly several hundred expanded graft clones.

J is TRBJ2-7 and V is TRBV12-3 or TRBV12-4, with 7 bases aligning to TRBD1. The receptor was isolated from a male patient younger than 18 who had a stem cell transplant for acute lymphoblastic leukemia, so the T cells may come from the graft donor. The sample in question was PBMCs, mostly from graft donor cells, obtained 360 days after TCRalphabeta/CD19-depleted stem cell transplant. The CDR3 reads CASSLGTGFAYEQYF. CDR3 nucleotides: TGTGCCAGCAGTTTAGGGACAGGATTTGCCTACGAGCAGTACTTC.